Following are 31 T cell receptor beta chains from one sample sequenced in a study of T cells in Graves' hyperthyroidism and ophthalmopathy. Amplification of TCR beta CDR3 regions was performed using RNA transcripts as template. The HTBI primer set served for first-round RT-PCR of the TCR CDR3. TCRdb used MiXCR to reprocess the multiplex PCR reads, holding one entry per CDR3 protein. The sample includes about 290,000 distinct CDR3 sequences, about an eighth of them seen just once. The sample was blood. Receptors were obtained from a woman aged 25 to 39 with Graves' hyperthyroidism that later progressed to Graves' ophthalmopathy.

This clonotype was found many times. The genes are TRBV28 and TRBJ1-2, with a tentative D call TRBD1 (6 bases). Germline CDR1 is MDHEN and CDR2 is SYDVKM. This CDR3 has 15 amino acids. Trimming cost V 5 bases and J 0 bases, with 13 bases left between them. Here the CDR3 reads CASSQTGQTNYGYTF. The CDR3 region has the DNA TGTGCCAGCAGTCAAACCGGACAGACTAACTATGGCTACACCTTC.

As for this clonotype: This may stem from a read error, because a much larger clone lies one nucleotide away. The chain employs TRBV6-2 or TRBV6-3 and TRBJ2-7; D is perhaps TRBD2 (6 bases). Germline-derived CDR1 and CDR2 are MNHEY and SVGEGT. The CDR3 spans 15 residues. The chain's CDR3 is CASSYSSGSSYEQHF. CDR3 sequence (DNA): TGTGCCAGCAGTTACTCTAGCGGAAGCTCCTACGAGCAGCACTTC.

This clonotype was recorded at least ten times. The chain carries TRBV7-8 and TRBJ1-3; D not resolved. The CDR3 sequence is 16 residues long. Germline assignment: CDR1 SGHVS and CDR2 FQNEAQ. Trimming left V 5 bases short and J 0 bases short, with 14 bases between. CDR3: CASSQKPTGSGNTIYF. The CDR3 bases are TGTGCCAGCAGCCAAAAACCGACCGGCTCTGGAAACACCATATATTTT.

This chain connects TRBV27 to TRBJ2-7; maybe TRBD1 (6 bases). Germline values: CDR1 MNHEY, CDR2 SMNVEV (reference sequence). Trimming took 6 bases from V and 1 from J, leaving 10 bases between them. The CDR3 runs 13 residues. The CDR3: CASRDTGSYEQYF. CDR3 nucleotides: TGTGCCAGCAGAGACACAGGGTCCTACGAGCAGTACTTC.

In this sample, this clonotype turned up many times. The V and J genes are TRBV5-1 and TRBJ1-1; D gene ambiguous. CDR1 and CDR2 (germline): SGHRS, YFSETQ. Trimming shortened V by 3 bases and J by 1 base, and 7 bases separated the two germline ends. The CDR3 has 13 amino acids. The CDR3 loop is CASSYGANTEAFF. The CDR3 region has the DNA TGCGCCAGCAGCTACGGAGCGAACACTGAAGCTTTCTTT.

The V call is TRBV11-2, the J call TRBJ2-1; D assignment may be TRBD1 or TRBD2 (5 bases each). CDR3 length equals 12 residues. Trimming stripped 5 bases from V and 12 bases from J, with 14 bases between. CDR1 is SGHAT and CDR2 is FQNNGV in the germline V gene. CDR3 DNA: TGTGCCAGCAGCCGGGGCGAGGGTGGGCAGTTCTTC. Protein product: CASSRGEGGQFF.

At least ten counts were recorded for this clonotype. The chain uses TRBV6-1 and TRBJ2-7, with TRBD2 matching over 9 bases. CDR3 length: 12 amino acids. J gave up 6 bases and V 6 bases, and 3 bases lay outside the gene matches. CDR1 MNHNS and CDR2 SASEGT come from the germline V gene. This CDR3 is CASRGLASEQYF. CDR3 DNA sequence: TGTGCCAGCAGGGGACTAGCAAGCGAGCAGTACTTC.

This clonotype was seen at least ten times. The V gene is TRBV20-1, the J gene TRBJ2-5; 7 nucleotides align to TRBD1. V lost 5 bases to trimming and J lost 3 bases; unmatched junction nucleotides: 12. This CDR3 region has 15 residues. Per germline, CDR1 DFQATT and CDR2 SNEGSKA (reference sequence). The DNA of the CDR3 is TGCAGTGCTCCGATCCCAGGGGGTATAGAAGAGACCCAGTACTTC. This codes for CSAPIPGGIEETQYF.

Many counts were recorded for this clonotype. The chain couples TRBV4-3 to TRBJ1-2, with D unclear. V lost 0 bases, J lost 4 bases, and 6 bases lay in between. The CDR3 runs 13 residues. Germline V gene lookup returns CDR1 LGHNA and CDR2 YSLEER. Written as DNA, the CDR3 is TGCGCCAGCAGCCAAGATGTTGGCTATGGCTACACCTTC. The encoded protein is CASSQDVGYGYTF.

This sequence joins TRBV11-2 and TRBJ1-2; TRBD1 might be the D (6 bases). CDR3 length: 14 amino acids. Germline loops: CDR1 SGHAT, CDR2 FQNNGV. Trimming stripped 1 base from V and 7 bases from J, with 13 bases between. This chain's CDR3 is CASSLVGALGGYTF. The CDR3 bases are TGTGCCAGCAGCTTAGTGGGGGCGCTGGGTGGCTACACCTTC.

This clonotype was seen repeatedly, ten times or more. This chain joins TRBV20-1 and TRBJ2-3, with D hard to call. The CDR3 spans 15 residues. Germline CDR1 DFQATT, CDR2 SNEGSKA (reference sequence). V was cut by 1 base and J by 0 bases, with 11 bases left in between. The chain's CDR3 is CSARAPQISTDTQYF. For the CDR3, the DNA is TGCAGTGCTAGAGCCCCCCAGATTAGCACAGATACGCAGTATTTT.

This clonotype was seen repeatedly, ten times or more. In DNA, the CDR3 is TGTGCCAGCAGTTCACACCCCAGGCCGGAGACCCAGTACTTC. Translated, it gives CASSSHPRPETQYF. The chain couples TRBV27 to TRBJ2-5; no clear D. This CDR3 spans 14 amino acids. Trimming removed 4 bases at V and 5 bases at J, with 14 bases between. The germline gives CDR1 MNHEY, CDR2 SMNVEV (reference sequence).

This clonotype showed up many times. V is TRBV7-2 and J is TRBJ2-1, with D possibly matching TRBD1 (6 bases). V shed 5 bases and J shed 0 bases, with 14 bases lying between them. The CDR3 spans 16 residues. Germline-derived CDR1 and CDR2 are SGHTA and FQGNSA. This CDR3 reads CASSIQGSSSYNEQFF. CDR3 bases: TGTGCCAGCAGCATACAGGGTTCTAGCTCCTACAATGAGCAGTTCTTC.

The table lists this clonotype with many counts. The rearrangement uses TRBV20-1 and TRBJ2-7; 9 bases are a match to TRBD1. This CDR3 is 15 amino acids long. Trimming removed 0 bases from V and 2 bases from J; junction bases left unmatched: 5. Germline CDR1 DFQATT, CDR2 SNEGSKA (reference sequence). CDR3 sequence reads: CSARDRTGEPYEQYF. In nucleotides, the CDR3 is TGCAGTGCTAGAGATCGGACAGGGGAGCCCTACGAGCAGTACTTC.

The V call is TRBV7-2, the J call TRBJ2-5; D gene ambiguous. The germline V gene has CDR1 SGHTA and CDR2 FQGNSA. The CDR3 totals 16 residues. Trimming removed 5 bases from V and 1 base from J, with 17 bases in between. The DNA of the CDR3 is TGTGCCAGCAGCCTCAGACTGGTGGGCCCCCAAGAGACCCAGTACTTC. Residues: CASSLRLVGPQETQYF.

This clonotype was recorded at least ten times. The chain uses TRBV30 and TRBJ2-3; 14 positions match TRBD2. The germline gives CDR1 GTSNPN, CDR2 SVGIG (reference sequence). The CDR3 has 16 residues. V was pared by 3 bases and J by 3 bases, with 5 bases of the junction left unmatched. CDR3 protein: CAWRTSGRAPTDTQYF. CDR3 bases: TGTGCCTGGAGGACTAGCGGGAGGGCCCCGACAGATACGCAGTATTTT.

This clonotype has a count of ten or more. The chain has TRBV30 and TRBJ1-2; D is unresolved. V lost 2 bases and J 5 bases, leaving 12 bases between the germline ends. The CDR3 is 13 amino acids. Germline V gene sequence: CDR1 GTSNPN, CDR2 SVGIG (reference sequence). CDR3 sequence: CAWSRDGTYGYTF. The CDR3 region has the DNA TGTGCCTGGAGTCGTGACGGCACATATGGCTACACCTTC.

This clonotype came up a few times. This chain connects TRBV12-5 to TRBJ1-1; tentatively, D is TRBD1 (5 bases). Germline values: CDR1 LGHNT, CDR2 FRNRAP. The CDR3 spans 15 residues. Between the trimmed V and J ends, which lost 1 base and 5 bases, there was a span of 14 bases. For the CDR3, the DNA is TGTGCTAGTGGTTTGGACTGGAGAAAGGGGACTGAAGCTTTCTTT. This sequence encodes CASGLDWRKGTEAFF.

The chain joins TRBV4-2 to TRBJ2-1, with D uncertain. V was clipped by 6 bases and J by 1 base, with 7 bases between them. This CDR3 spans 13 amino acids. The germline gives CDR1 LGHNA, CDR2 YNFKEQ. The CDR3 loop reads CASRKSSYNEQFF. The CDR3 DNA reads TGTGCCAGCAGGAAGAGTTCCTACAATGAGCAGTTCTTC.

This clonotype showed up many times. The chain joins TRBV11-2 to TRBJ2-1; no reliable D call. CDR1 is SGHAT and CDR2 is FQNNGV in the germline V gene. CDR3 length equals 12 residues. The germline V and J ends were trimmed by 4 bases and 9 bases, with 10 bases remaining between them. Here the CDR3 DNA reads TGTGCCAGCAGCTCTCTAAATTTTGAGCAGTTCTTC. It translates to CASSSLNFEQFF.

The chain uses TRBV25-1 and TRBJ1-1, with D possibly being TRBD1 (5 bases). The CDR3 consists of 14 residues. Per germline, CDR1 MGHDK and CDR2 SYGVNS. The germline V and J ends were trimmed by 4 bases and 6 bases, with 15 bases remaining between them. CDR3 sequence: CASSGIPGTSEAFF. Here the CDR3 DNA reads TGTGCCAGCAGTGGGATTCCCGGGACTTCTGAAGCTTTCTTT.

The table lists this clonotype with many counts. The chain employs TRBV6-1 and TRBJ1-2; D gene uncertain. The V end lost 3 bases, the J end lost 4 bases, and 18 bases lay between the germline ends. The CDR3 extends over 16 amino acids. The germline CDR1 and CDR2 sequences are MNHNS and SASEGT. The CDR3 region is CASSDSLDPLGYGYTF. The CDR3 nucleotides are TGTGCCAGCAGTGACTCCCTCGATCCCCTGGGCTATGGCTACACCTTC.

This clonotype has only a few counts. The J gene is TRBJ2-1, the V gene TRBV19; D is unclear. The CDR3 sequence is 15 residues long. In germline, CDR1 is LNHDA, CDR2 SQIVND (reference sequence). The V and J ends lost 1 base and 4 bases respectively, with 11 bases between them. The CDR3 DNA reads TGTGCCAGTAGTATAGGTCGCCCTAGTTACAATGAGCAGTTCTTC. Translation: CASSIGRPSYNEQFF.

This clonotype was found many times. The DNA for the CDR3 is TGTGCCAGCGGTCCACAGGGGGTGCACAATCAGCCCCAGCATTTT. This translates into CASGPQGVHNQPQHF. J is TRBJ1-5 and V is TRBV28; 8 bases line up with TRBD1. In germline, CDR1 is MDHEN, CDR2 SYDVKM. The junction had 9 bases not matched to a gene; V was cut back by 8 bases and J by 3 bases. This CDR3 has 15 residues.

The V and J genes are TRBV4-1 and TRBJ2-7, with TRBD1 matching 7 bases. The CDR3 runs 17 residues. Germline values: CDR1 MGHRA, CDR2 YSYEKL. The V gene end was trimmed by 0 bases and the J gene end by 5 bases; junction bases not matched to a gene: 13. The CDR3 is CASSQDWPRDSSNEQYF. The CDR3 DNA reads TGCGCCAGCAGCCAAGATTGGCCCCGGGACAGTAGCAACGAGCAGTACTTC.

The chain carries TRBV7-9 and TRBJ1-1; maybe TRBD1 (6 bases). The CDR3 has 15 residues. Germline V gene data show CDR1 as SEHNR and CDR2 as FQNEAQ (reference sequence). Trimming pared 5 bases from V and 6 bases from J, leaving 19 bases between. CDR3 sequence (DNA): TGTGCCAGCAGCGAACCAACAGGGTCCATTGCTGAAGCTTTCTTT. Its protein is CASSEPTGSIAEAFF. The full variable domain, its missing parts supplied by reference TRBV7-9 and TRBJ1-1, is DTGVSQNPRHKITKRGQNVTFRCDPISEHNRLYWYRQTLGQGPEFLTYFQNEAQLEKSRLLSDRFSAERPKGSFSTLEIQRTEQGDSAMYLCASSEPTGSIAEAFFGQGTRLTVV.

This clonotype has only a few counts. The chain joins TRBV19 to TRBJ1-5; perhaps TRBD1 as D (6 bases). Germline V gene lookup returns CDR1 LNHDA and CDR2 SQIVND (reference sequence). V was cut by 6 bases and J by 0 bases, with 9 bases left in between. The CDR3 covers 14 residues. In nucleotides, the CDR3 is TGTGCCAGTAGGGACAGCTATAGCAATCAGCCCCAGCATTTT. It codes for CASRDSYSNQPQHF.

Ten or more counts support this clonotype. The V and J genes are TRBV4-3 and TRBJ2-4; possible D gene TRBD2, 5 bases. The germline V and J ends were trimmed by 7 bases and 7 bases, with 11 bases remaining between them. The CDR3 totals 12 residues. The V gene's germline CDR1 is LGHNA and CDR2 YSLEER. The CDR3: CASNLVANIQYF. In DNA, the CDR3 is TGCGCCAGCAACCTAGTAGCGAACATTCAGTACTTC.

This clonotype has only a few counts. The CDR3 DNA is TGTGCCAGTAGTCTGGAGGCAGCCTACGAGCAGTACTTC. This codes for CASSLEAAYEQYF. This rearrangement joins TRBV19 to TRBJ2-7; tentative D call: TRBD2 (5 bases). V was cut by 5 bases and J by 2 bases, with 10 bases left in between. This CDR3 has 13 amino acids. Germline values: CDR1 LNHDA, CDR2 SQIVND (reference sequence).

In its sample, this clonotype was seen many times. The V and J genes are TRBV20-1 and TRBJ2-7, with D uncertain. This CDR3 has 12 amino acids. Germline loops: CDR1 DFQATT, CDR2 SNEGSKA (reference sequence). Between the trimmed V and J ends, which lost 4 bases and 2 bases, there was a span of 9 bases. In DNA form, the CDR3 reads TGCAGTGCTAATTTTCCAGCCTACGAGCAGTACTTC. It encodes CSANFPAYEQYF.

Ten or more counts support this clonotype. The rearrangement links TRBV28 to TRBJ2-1, with 9 bases aligning to TRBD2. The CDR3 is 15 residues long. Germline CDR1 reads MDHEN; CDR2 reads SYDVKM. Unmatched junction bases numbered 8, after V lost 2 bases and J lost 9 bases. CDR3 nucleotide sequence: TGTGCCAGCAGTTTACCAGCGGGAGGTCGGGGTGAGCAGTTCTTC. This gives the protein CASSLPAGGRGEQFF.